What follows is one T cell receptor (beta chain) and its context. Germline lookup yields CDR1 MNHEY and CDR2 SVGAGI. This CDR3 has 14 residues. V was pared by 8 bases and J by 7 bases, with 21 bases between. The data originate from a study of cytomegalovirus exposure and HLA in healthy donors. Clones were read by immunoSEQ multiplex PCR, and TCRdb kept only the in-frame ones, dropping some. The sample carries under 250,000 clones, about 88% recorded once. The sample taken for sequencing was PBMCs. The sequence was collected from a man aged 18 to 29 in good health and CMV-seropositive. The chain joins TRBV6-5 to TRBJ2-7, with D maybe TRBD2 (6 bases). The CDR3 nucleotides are TGTGCCAGCCACCGGCCAGATACCGCGGGGGAGCAGTACTTC. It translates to CASHRPDTAGEQYF.